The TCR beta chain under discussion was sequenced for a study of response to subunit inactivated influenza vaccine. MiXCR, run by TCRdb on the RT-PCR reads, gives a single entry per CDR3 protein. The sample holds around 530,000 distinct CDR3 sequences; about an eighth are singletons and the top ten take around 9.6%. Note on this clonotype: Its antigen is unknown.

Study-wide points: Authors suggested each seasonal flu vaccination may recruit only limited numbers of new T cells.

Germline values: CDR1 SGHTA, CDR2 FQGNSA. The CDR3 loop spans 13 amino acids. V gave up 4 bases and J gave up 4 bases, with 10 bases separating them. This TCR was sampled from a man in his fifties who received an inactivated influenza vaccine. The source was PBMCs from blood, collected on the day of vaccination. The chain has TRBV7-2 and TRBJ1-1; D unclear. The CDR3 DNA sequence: TGTGCCAGCAGCTCCCGCTCGCCCACTGAAGCTTTCTTT. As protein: CASSSRSPTEAFF.